This TCR beta chain was identified during a study of blood T cell repertoires in COVID-19. Study-wide context: The United States, Italy and Spain provided the acute and convalescent COVID-19 samples. Sample material is recorded as cDNA or gDNA derived from T cells, B-cell-depleted T cells, or PBMCs.

Participants spanned ages about 18 to 95 years and resided in some 22 US areas. From germline, CDR1 is SGHRS and CDR2 YFSETQ. The V end lost 4 bases, the J end lost 1 base, and 11 bases lay between the germline ends. CDR3 length: 14 amino acids. In the original processing: Nucleated cell counts were estimated from reference gene primer amplification. Only in-frame clones appear in the TCRdb table, and some are missing; sequencing was by immunoSEQ multiplex PCR. V and J calls and clone size are those listed in that table; D and trimming were worked out from the DNA. Of fewer than 300,000 clones listed, around 85% are singletons.

The specimen was PBMCs or T cells enriched from blood (not recorded which). The sequence was obtained from a woman aged 50 to 60 who had recovered from COVID-19. The rearrangement joins TRBV5-1 to TRBJ2-5; D ambiguous. CDR3 protein: CASSQPSGQETQYF. The CDR3 coding sequence is TGCGCCAGCAGCCAACCTTCGGGCCAAGAGACCCAGTACTTC.